Following are 10 T cell receptor beta chains from one sample sequenced in a study of blood T cell repertoires in COVID-19. Clones were read by immunoSEQ multiplex PCR, and TCRdb kept only the in-frame ones, dropping some. The data hold around 7,800 clones, with approximately 85% observed a single time. The material sequenced was peripheral blood. These receptors all stem from a woman aged 55-69 years with active COVID-19.

The V and J genes are TRBV10-3 and TRBJ1-3; possibly TRBD1 for D (5 bases). CDR1 and CDR2 (germline): ENHRY, SYGVKD. V was cut by 0 bases and J by 2 bases, with 8 bases left in between. The CDR3 contains 15 residues. The DNA of the CDR3 is TGTGCCATCAGTGAGTCGGGGGGAACTGGAAACACCATATATTTT. It specifies CAISESGGTGNTIYF.

Only one count was recorded for this clone. The rearrangement links TRBV5-1 to TRBJ2-2, with 12 bases aligning to TRBD2. Germline values: CDR1 SGHRS, CDR2 YFSETQ. The CDR3 contains 16 residues. The junction had 6 bases not matched to a gene; V was cut back by 4 bases and J by 5 bases. CDR3 amino acids: CASSHLAGGRTGELFF. The DNA of the CDR3 is TGCGCCAGCAGCCATCTAGCGGGGGGGCGAACCGGGGAGCTGTTTTTT.

The rearrangement links TRBV28 to TRBJ1-1; maybe TRBD1 (5 bases). Trimming shortened V by 2 bases and J by 0 bases, and 13 bases separated the two germline ends. This CDR3 is built from 16 residues. Germline V gene lookup returns CDR1 MDHEN and CDR2 SYDVKM. As DNA, the CDR3 is TGTGCCAGCAGTTTAACCCGACGGGGGATGAACACTGAAGCTTTCTTT. It is translated as CASSLTRRGMNTEAFF. Complete variable domain (other parts from reference TRBV28 and TRBJ1-1): DVKVTQSSRYLVKRTGEKVFLECVQDMDHENMFWYRQDPGLGLRLIYFSYDVKMKEKGDIPEGYSVSREKKERFSLILESASTNQTSMYLCASSLTRRGMNTEAFFGQGTRLTVV.

This chain links TRBV19 with TRBJ1-5; D remains ambiguous. Trimming shortened V by 9 bases and J by 3 bases, and 15 bases separated the two germline ends. Germline CDR1 reads LNHDA; CDR2 reads SQIVND (reference sequence). This CDR3 comprises 14 residues. The CDR3 protein is CASWATPSNQPQHF. As DNA, the CDR3 is TGTGCCAGCTGGGCCACCCCCTCCAATCAGCCCCAGCATTTT.

The V and J genes are TRBV10-2 and TRBJ2-7, with D maybe TRBD1 (6 bases). The CDR3 consists of 16 residues. The V and J ends lost 0 bases and 3 bases respectively, with 15 bases between them. The germline CDR1 and CDR2 sequences are WSHSY and SAAADI. CDR3 amino acids: CASSESGQGKRYEQYF. CDR3 nucleotide sequence: TGCGCCAGCAGTGAGTCGGGGCAGGGGAAGCGCTACGAGCAGTACTTC.

V and J are TRBV4-3 and TRBJ1-1; 9 nucleotides match TRBD1. Germline CDR1 reads LGHNA; CDR2 reads YSLEER. The CDR3 spans 14 residues. Trimming removed 5 bases from V and 4 bases from J; junction bases left unmatched: 5. The chain's CDR3 is CASSEGQGATEAFF. As DNA, the CDR3 is TGCGCCAGCAGCGAGGGACAGGGAGCCACTGAAGCTTTCTTT.

DNA for the CDR3: TGTGCCACCTCCTCGGGGGACTCTGGCTACACCTTC. Its protein is CATSSGDSGYTF. The V gene is TRBV28, the J gene TRBJ1-2; weak D call: TRBD1 (5 bases). V lost 10 bases to trimming and J lost 7 bases, with 16 bases between them. The length of the CDR3 is 12 residues. Germline CDR1 and CDR2: MDHEN and SYDVKM.

This clone was seen only a few times. The V and J genes are TRBV3-1 (or the pseudogene TRBV3-2) and TRBJ1-3; D call uncertain. Germline lookup yields CDR1 LGHDT and CDR2 YNNKEL (reference sequence). The CDR3 totals 15 residues. The V end lost 3 bases, the J end lost 0 bases, and 9 bases lay between the germline ends. The CDR3 nucleotides are TGTGCCAGCAGCCACGCTACTTCCTCTGGAAACACCATATATTTT. Translating it yields CASSHATSSGNTIYF.

V is TRBV21-1 and J is TRBJ1-1. TRBV21-1 is labeled a pseudogene. This CDR3 has 16 residues. For the CDR3, the DNA is TGTGCCAGCAGCAATAGTCGGGGGGAGAAGGACACTGAAGCTTTCTTT. Its translation: CASSNSRGEKDTEAFF.

The V gene is TRBV7-3, the J gene TRBJ2-3; 7 bases align to TRBD2. The germline V gene encodes CDR1 SGHTA and CDR2 FQGTGA. J gave up 2 bases and V 8 bases, and 7 bases lay outside the gene matches. CDR3 length: 14 residues. The CDR3 nucleotides read TGTGCCAGCCAGGAGGGACTAACCACAGATACGCAGTATTTT. Translating gives CASQEGLTTDTQYF.